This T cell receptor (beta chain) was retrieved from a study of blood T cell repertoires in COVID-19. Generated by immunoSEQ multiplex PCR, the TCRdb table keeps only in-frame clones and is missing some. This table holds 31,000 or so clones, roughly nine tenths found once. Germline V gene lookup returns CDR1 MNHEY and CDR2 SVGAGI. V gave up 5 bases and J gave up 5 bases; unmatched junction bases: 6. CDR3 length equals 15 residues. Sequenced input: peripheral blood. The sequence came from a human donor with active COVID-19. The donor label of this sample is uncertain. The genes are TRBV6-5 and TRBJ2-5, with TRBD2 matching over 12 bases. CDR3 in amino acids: CASSRTLAGGETQYF. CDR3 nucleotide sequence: TGTGCCAGCAGTCGTACCCTAGCGGGGGGGGAGACCCAGTACTTC.